The present entry profiles one TCR beta chain with its context. The data were obtained in a study of blood T cell repertoires in COVID-19. At the level of the study: Researchers got acute and convalescent COVID-19 samples from the United States, Italy and Spain.

The method was immunoSEQ multiplex PCR; TCRdb's version includes in-frame clones alone and lacks a portion of them. The table has roughly 74,000 clones, more than 70% seen once. CDR1 SGHNT and CDR2 YYREEE come from the germline V gene (reference sequence). V shed 3 bases, J shed 4 bases, and the junction held 6 bases outside the gene matches. The CDR3 length is 17 residues. The TCR sequence derives from a man aged 65 to 85 with active or convalescent COVID-19. Sequenced sample: peripheral blood. The chain recombines TRBV5-4 with TRBJ2-2, with 13 nucleotides matching TRBD2. This CDR3 is CASSSGLAGDSTGELFF. The CDR3 DNA follows: TGTGCCAGCAGCTCCGGACTAGCGGGAGATAGCACCGGGGAGCTGTTTTTT.